Here is one T cell receptor beta chain with its context. This clone was seen just once. Its specific antigen is unknown. No base qualities exist here, and no much larger clone lies one base off it. To be included, a participant needed at least one PBMC sample from before ART initiation plus at least two post-ART samples. Every participant with HIV received treatment in the United States of America. Before DNA extraction, cryopreserved samples of roughly 0.85-11 million PBMC were thawed and then washed. At the time of the earliest PBMC sample, participants with HIV were aged between about 23 and 55 years. Per participant, PBMC samples came from 1-4 timepoints prior to ART initiation and 2-8 timepoints following ART initiation, for a median of 7 samples. Serial HIV viral load, CD4+ T-cell count, ART history and demographic data were obtained for every participant. Using a Qiagen kit on a QIAcube, genomic DNA was extracted from unsorted PBMC, with samples processed in batches of 12.

The immunoSEQ hsTCRB v3.0 assay was used at survey level resolution to sequence the TRB variable region. The target sequencing depth for TRB was about 40,000-55,000 T-cell genomes per sample. An Illumina MiSeq with a v3 150-cycle kit was used to sequence the pooled TRB libraries. As for the authors' bioinformatics: Repertoire analysis ran in R within a reproducible Nextflow workflow covering QC, data transformation and analysis. LymphoSeq2, an R package for exploring AIRR-Seq data, was used to implement the custom analyses. Several samples that produced fewer than 5000 total TRB sequences were removed, so 180 or so HIV repertoires were analyzed. Among the approximately 200 retained HIV repertoires, 55 to 65 were collected before ART initiation and approximately 130 after ART initiation. Each repertoire was downsampled to 5000 TRB nucleotide sequences, and summary statistics were averaged across 100 downsampling iterations. The analysis kept only TRB sequences whose CDR3 regions were at least seven amino acids long. Diversity was measured with a Shannon entropy-derived clonality score and the Gini coefficient. In repertoire networks, the top 5000 CDR3 amino acid sequences were linked whenever an edit distance of one separated two sequences. Antigen specificity groups and MHC restriction were predicted for TRB CDR3 amino acid sequences with GLIPH2. CDR3 amino acid sequences were matched against VDJdb and McPAS-TCR to flag known CMV, EBV, HIV or tissue antigen associations. Pre-ART, post-ART and control groups were compared with Wilcoxon signed-rank tests and Holm-Bonferroni correction. Here the immuneACCESS table is served through TCRdb, limited to in-frame sequences with V and J called. Missing clones are a known gap in these copies; in checked studies unresolved V genes cover under half, and the rest lacks a known reason. That table is the source of V, J and clone size, and D and trimming were worked out from the DNA. The sample contains approximately 10,000 clones, roughly 80% of them found a single time. The leading ten clones occupy about 20% of the sample.

These data belong to a study of long-term antiretroviral therapy in people with HIV (dated by TCRdb to 2022 to 2024). Background on the whole study: Collection of the earliest samples took place about a decade ahead of the 2015 WHO recommendation for immediate ART, at a time when ART was typically delayed until CD4 counts fell. A retrospective serial study tested whether changes in peripheral blood TRB repertoire composition and diversity were associated with ART initiation and durable HIV suppression. Of the approximately 32 participants with HIV, 10 to 11 were female. Test extractions of a monoclonal T-cell line alongside under 35 polyclonal samples showed no cross-contamination during QIAcube processing. The cohort contributed fewer than 200 cryopreserved PBMC samples from around 33 adults with confirmed HIV infection, collected serially over a mean of approximately 6 years (range 1-12). What the research found in general, with its limitations: Because cell numbers in pre-ART samples were limited, unsorted PBMC were profiled instead of sorted CD4+ and CD8+ T cells. Inferences about post-ART repertoire changes are limited because no data were available on ART adherence, viral resistance or therapy changes. Starting ART was linked to a significant rise in TRB diversity, yet even after long-term ART the diversity remained significantly lower than in transplant donor controls. Because PBMC availability was limited, only the TCR beta chain was sequenced, with no alpha chain pairing. The samples span the years 2004 to 2017, and the ART regimens used at that time may not be as effective as current regimens. The repertoire was dominated across all time points by expanded TRB clones identified before ART initiation, although this dominance was seen to fluctuate and to decrease in many PLHIV after ART. Narrower CDR3 length ranges were observed in HIV repertoires than in controls, and an antigen-experienced repertoire with only a slight naive shift after ART was suggested by the network structure.

Per the germline V gene, LGHNA is the CDR1 and YNFKEQ is the CDR2. A distance of 9 bases separates the germline ends of V and J, which lose 0 bases and 4 bases respectively. Its CDR3 holds 14 amino acids, cysteine through phenylalanine. Just the 42-base CDR3 DNA is kept, in frame starting at base 1. This clonotype was obtained from a man between 25 and 39 years old with HIV. The source material was unsorted PBMCs, sampled at the start of antiretroviral therapy, before treatment. The rearrangement combines TRBV4-2 with TRBJ1-1, with no D gene named confidently. Read as DNA, the sequence is TGTGCCAGCAGCCAAGATATTTCGGCCACTGAAGCTTTCTTT. Translated, this is CASSQDISATEAFF.